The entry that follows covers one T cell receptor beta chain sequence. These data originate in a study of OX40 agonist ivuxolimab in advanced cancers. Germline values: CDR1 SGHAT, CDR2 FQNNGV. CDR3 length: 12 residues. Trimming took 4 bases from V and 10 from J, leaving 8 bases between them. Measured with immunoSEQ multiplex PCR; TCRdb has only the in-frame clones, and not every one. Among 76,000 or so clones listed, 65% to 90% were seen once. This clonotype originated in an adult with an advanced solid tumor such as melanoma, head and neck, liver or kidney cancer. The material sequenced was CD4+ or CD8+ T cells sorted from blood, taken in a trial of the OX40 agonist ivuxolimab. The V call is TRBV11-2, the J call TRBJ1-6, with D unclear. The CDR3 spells CASSSQPSPLHF. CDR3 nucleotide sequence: TGTGCCAGCAGCTCGCAACCATCACCCCTCCACTTT.